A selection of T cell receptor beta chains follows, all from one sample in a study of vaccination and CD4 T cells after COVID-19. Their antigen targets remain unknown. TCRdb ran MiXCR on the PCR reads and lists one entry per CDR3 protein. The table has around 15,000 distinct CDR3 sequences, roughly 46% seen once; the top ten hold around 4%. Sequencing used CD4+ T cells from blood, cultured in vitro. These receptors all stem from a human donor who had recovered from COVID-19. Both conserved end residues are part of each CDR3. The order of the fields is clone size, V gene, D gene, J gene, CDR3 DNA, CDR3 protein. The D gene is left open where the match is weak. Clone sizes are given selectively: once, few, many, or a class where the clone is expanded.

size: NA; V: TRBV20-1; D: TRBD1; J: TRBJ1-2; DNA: TGCAGTGCTAGAGATCCCCGCAGGGGGGCGGACGGCTACACCTTC; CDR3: CSARDPRRGADGYTF
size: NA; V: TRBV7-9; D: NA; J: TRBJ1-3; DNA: TGTGCCAGCAGCTTAGACGGCGGGGGTATTCGGGAAAGAAACACCATATATTTT; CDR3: CASSLDGGGIRERNTIYF
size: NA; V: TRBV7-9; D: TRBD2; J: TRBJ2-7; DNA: TGTGCCAGCAGCCCTCGGTTTGGAGGCGGGAGCTATTACGAGCAGTACTTC; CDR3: CASSPRFGGGSYYEQYF
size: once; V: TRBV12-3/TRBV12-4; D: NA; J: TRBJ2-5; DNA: TGTGCCAGCAGGAGTGGGAGCCAAGAGACCCAGTACTTC; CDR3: CASRSGSQETQYF
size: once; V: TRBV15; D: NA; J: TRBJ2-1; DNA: TGTGCCACCAGCAGGGCAACCGATGAGCAGTTCTTC; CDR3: CATSRATDEQFF
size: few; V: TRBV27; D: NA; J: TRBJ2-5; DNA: TGTGCCAGCAGTTTCGCAGGGTGGTTGGGGAAAGAGACCCAGTACTTC; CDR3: CASSFAGWLGKETQYF
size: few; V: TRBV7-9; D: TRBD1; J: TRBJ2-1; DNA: TGTGCCAGCAGCGGACAGGGGGGCTCCTACAATGAGCAGTTCTTC; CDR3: CASSGQGGSYNEQFF
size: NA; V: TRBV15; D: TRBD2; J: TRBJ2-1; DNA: TGTGTCACCAGCAGGAAAACTAGCGGGAGCGGGAATGAGCAGTTCTTC; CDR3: CVTSRKTSGSGNEQFF
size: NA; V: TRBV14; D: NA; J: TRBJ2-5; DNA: TGTGCCAGCAGCCTTAACCTGAATGTTGCCCAGTACTTC; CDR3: CASSLNLNVAQYF
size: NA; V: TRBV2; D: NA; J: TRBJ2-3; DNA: TGTGCCAGCAGCTGGTCGACAGATACGCAGTATTTT; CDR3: CASSWSTDTQYF
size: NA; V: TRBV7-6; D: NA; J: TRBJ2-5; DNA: TGTGCCAGCAGCTTAGTCGGGAGCGGAGAGACCCAGTACTTC; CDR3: CASSLVGSGETQYF
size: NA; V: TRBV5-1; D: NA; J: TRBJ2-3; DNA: TGCGCCAGCAGCCCCCAGGGTGGTCTACGCACAGATACGCAGTATTTT; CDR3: CASSPQGGLRTDTQYF
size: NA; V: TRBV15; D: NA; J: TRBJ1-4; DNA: TGTGCCACCAGCAGACTCCCGAGGGGGGGTGAAAAACTGTTTTTT; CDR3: CATSRLPRGGEKLFF
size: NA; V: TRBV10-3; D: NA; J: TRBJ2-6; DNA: TGTGCCATCAGTGAAAGGGCGTCTGGGGCCAACGTCCTGACTTTC; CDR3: CAISERASGANVLTF
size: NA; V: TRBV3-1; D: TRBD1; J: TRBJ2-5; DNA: TGTGCCAGCAGCCAAACACAGGGGTCCGAGCCCCAGTACTTC; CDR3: CASSQTQGSEPQYF
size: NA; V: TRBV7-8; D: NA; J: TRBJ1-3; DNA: TGTGCCAGCAGCTTAGTTGTCTCATACTCTGGAAACACCATATATTTT; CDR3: CASSLVVSYSGNTIYF
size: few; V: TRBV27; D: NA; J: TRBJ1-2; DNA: TGTGCCAGCAGTTTCAGGGGCGAACACAACTATGGCTACACCTTC; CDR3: CASSFRGEHNYGYTF
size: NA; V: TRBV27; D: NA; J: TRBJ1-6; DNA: TGTGCCAGCAGTCCCCCTGGGGACGTTTCACCCCTCCACTTT; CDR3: CASSPPGDVSPLHF
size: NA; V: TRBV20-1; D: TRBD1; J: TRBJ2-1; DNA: TGCAGTGCTAGTCTACGGGACAGGGGCTACAATGAGCAGTTCTTC; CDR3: CSASLRDRGYNEQFF
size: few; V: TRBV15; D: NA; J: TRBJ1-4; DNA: TGTGCCACCAGCAGAGATACCGATGGGAGTGAAAAACTGTTTTTT; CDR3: CATSRDTDGSEKLFF
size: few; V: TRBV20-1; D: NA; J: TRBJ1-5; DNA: TGCAGTGCTAACGGGAACAATCAGCCCCAGCATTTT; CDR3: CSANGNNQPQHF
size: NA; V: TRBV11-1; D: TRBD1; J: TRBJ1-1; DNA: TGTGCCAGCAGCGGCAGGGGGCTCGTTGCTTTCTTT; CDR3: CASSGRGLVAFF
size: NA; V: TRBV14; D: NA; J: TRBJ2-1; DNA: TGTGCCAGCAGCCAAGATCGAGTTAGCTACAATGAGCAGTTCTTC; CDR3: CASSQDRVSYNEQFF
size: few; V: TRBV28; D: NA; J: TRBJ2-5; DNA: TGTGCCAGCAGTTTACCCTCCCGACGGGGGTGGGAGACCCAGTACTTC; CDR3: CASSLPSRRGWETQYF
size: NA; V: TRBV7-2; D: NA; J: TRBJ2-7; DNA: TGTGCCAGCAGCTTAGTTAGTTCCGAGCAGTACTTC; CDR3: CASSLVSSEQYF
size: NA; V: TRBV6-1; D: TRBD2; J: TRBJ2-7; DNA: TGTGCCAGCGGGACTAGGCACGAGCAGTACTTC; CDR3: CASGTRHEQYF
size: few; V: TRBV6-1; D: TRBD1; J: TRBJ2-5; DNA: TGTGCCAGCAGTGAGACAGGGGGGCAAGAGACCCAGTACTTC; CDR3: CASSETGGQETQYF
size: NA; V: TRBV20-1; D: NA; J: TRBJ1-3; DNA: TGCAGTGCCCGAGGCTCTGGAAACACCATATATTTT; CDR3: CSARGSGNTIYF
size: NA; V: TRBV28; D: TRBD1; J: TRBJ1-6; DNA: TGTGCCAGCAGTTTCCGACAGGGGAATAATTCACCCCTCCACTTT; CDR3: CASSFRQGNNSPLHF
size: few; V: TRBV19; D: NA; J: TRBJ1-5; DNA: TGTGCCAGTACTATTGCCCATAGCAATCAGCCCCAGCATTTT; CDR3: CASTIAHSNQPQHF
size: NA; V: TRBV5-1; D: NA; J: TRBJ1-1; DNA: TGCGCCAGCAGCTTAACAGTCAACACTGAAGCTTTCTTT; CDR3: CASSLTVNTEAFF
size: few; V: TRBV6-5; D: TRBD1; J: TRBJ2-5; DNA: TGTGCCAGCAGTTACTCGATGCCAGGGGGCATTATAGAGACCCAGTACTTC; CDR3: CASSYSMPGGIIETQYF
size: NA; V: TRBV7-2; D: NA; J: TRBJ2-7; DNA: TGTGCCAGCAGCTTTTCCGACGAGCAGTACTTC; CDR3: CASSFSDEQYF
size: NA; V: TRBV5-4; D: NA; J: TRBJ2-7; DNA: TGTGCCAGCAGCTTGGGACAGGATAGCTCCTACGAGCAGTACTTC; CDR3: CASSLGQDSSYEQYF
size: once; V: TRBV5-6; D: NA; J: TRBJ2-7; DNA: TGTGCCAGCAGCTGGGGTGCTGGGAATTACGAGCAGTACTTC; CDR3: CASSWGAGNYEQYF
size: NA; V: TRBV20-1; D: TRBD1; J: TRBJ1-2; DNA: TGCAGTGCCGGACCTGACAGGGAGCTGATTCGCTACACCTTC; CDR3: CSAGPDRELIRYTF
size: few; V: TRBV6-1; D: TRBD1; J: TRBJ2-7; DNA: TGTGCCAGCGCCCGTAACCGGGACAGCTACGAGCAGTACTTC; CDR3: CASARNRDSYEQYF
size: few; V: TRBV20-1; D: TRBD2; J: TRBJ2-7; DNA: TGCAGTGCTCCGATTATAGCGGGAGCCTACGAGCAGTACTTC; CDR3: CSAPIIAGAYEQYF
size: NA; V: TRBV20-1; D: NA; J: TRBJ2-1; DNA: TGCAGTACTTCCCCCACGGGGGAAGGAGCGGCCACTAGCCCCTATGAGCAGTTCTTC; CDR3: CSTSPTGEGAATSPYEQFF
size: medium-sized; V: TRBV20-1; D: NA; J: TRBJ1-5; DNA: TGCAGTGCTAGAGATCTCCGGGGGATGGGCAATCAGCCCCAGCATTTT; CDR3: CSARDLRGMGNQPQHF
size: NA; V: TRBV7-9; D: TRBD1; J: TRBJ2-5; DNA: TGTGCCAGCAGCTTACGGACAGGGTCCCAAGAGACCCAGTACTTC; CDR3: CASSLRTGSQETQYF